This T cell receptor (beta chain) was sequenced for a study of vaccination effects on CD4 cells after COVID-19. On the study more broadly: Late post-vaccine samples came at days +241, +227 and +161 respectively.

The CDR3 is made up of 12 amino acids. V shed 0 bases and J shed 10 bases, with 9 bases lying between them. When nine to ten days of culture had elapsed, CD4+ T cells were isolated. PCR showed that the person got SARS-CoV-2 infection at some point between March and December 2020. BNT162b2 vaccine or mRNA-1273 vaccine was given to participants in two doses. Assay used: immunoSEQ multiplex PCR; TCRdb lists only in-frame clones, some missing. Counted here are some 50,000 clones, under 85% occurring once; the ten biggest clones make up under 7%. This clone turned up a few times. What it binds is unknown. This TCR derives from a human donor who had a prior SARS-CoV-2 infection. The chain combines TRBV12-3 or TRBV12-4 with TRBJ1-2; D perhaps matches TRBD1 (5 bases). The sequenced sample was CD4+ T cells from PBMCs cultured without peptide, obtained after COVID-19 vaccination. The CDR3 nucleotides are TGTGCCAGCAGTTTAGCGACAGAAGTCTACACCTTC. The encoded protein is CASSLATEVYTF.